The 15 T cell receptor beta chains reported below all come from one sample, sequenced in a study of blood T cells in healthy people across ages. Sample-barcoded 5' priming and a J-beta primer mix drove a second PCR of about 7 to 11 cycles. TCRdb called the 5' RACE reads again in MiXCR, with one record for every CDR3 protein. The repertoire has roughly 2 million distinct CDR3 sequences, 40% to 55% of them found once; the top ten carry roughly 2.1%. Input material: blood. Source of these receptors: a woman in her thirties or forties in good health.

This clonotype was found a few times. The chain employs TRBV6-5 and TRBJ1-2; 9 bases agree with TRBD1. Germline assignment: CDR1 MNHEY and CDR2 SVGAGI. The CDR3 consists of 18 residues. V gave up 2 bases and J gave up 3 bases; unmatched junction bases: 13. In DNA form, the CDR3 reads TGTGCCAGCAGTTACGGGTGGATGGACAGGGGCGCGGACTATGGCTACACCTTC. Encoded protein: CASSYGWMDRGADYGYTF.

This clonotype was seen only a few times. J is TRBJ2-5 and V is TRBV20-1, with D perhaps assigned TRBD1 or TRBD2 (6 bases each). This CDR3 contains 14 residues. V was clipped by 3 bases and J by 5 bases, with 16 bases between them. Germline values: CDR1 DFQATT, CDR2 SNEGSKA (reference sequence). DNA for the CDR3: TGCAGTGCTAGCCTTAGGGGGGCCGGGGAGACCCAGTACTTC. This codes for CSASLRGAGETQYF.

The chain uses TRBV20-1 and TRBJ2-1; the D is unclear. Germline CDR1 and CDR2: DFQATT and SNEGSKA (reference sequence). Between the trimmed V and J ends, which lost 4 bases and 3 bases, there was a span of 4 bases. This CDR3 comprises 11 residues. The CDR3 DNA is TGCAGTGCTAATAACTACAATGAGCAGTTCTTC. This translates into CSANNYNEQFF.

There are a few counts of this clonotype. This sequence joins TRBV28 and TRBJ2-3, with 8 bases matching TRBD1. CDR1 is MDHEN and CDR2 is SYDVKM in the germline V gene. CDR3 length: 14 amino acids. The CDR3 DNA is TGTGGCGTAGGCCGACGGACAGGGTCAGATACGCAGTATTTT. Its protein product is CGVGRRTGSDTQYF.

The chain has TRBV20-1 and TRBJ1-6; D remains ambiguous. V lost 0 bases, J lost 10 bases, and 16 bases lay in between. This CDR3 is built from 15 residues. Germline CDR1 is DFQATT and CDR2 is SNEGSKA (reference sequence). CDR3 in DNA: TGCAGTGCTAGAGATCGCCCAGAGCTTGAATCACCCCTCCACTTT. It specifies CSARDRPELESPLHF.

The chain combines TRBV20-1 with TRBJ2-5, with D possibly being TRBD1 or TRBD2 (5 bases each). Between the trimmed V and J ends, which lost 5 bases and 4 bases, there was a span of 29 bases. Germline CDR1 is DFQATT and CDR2 is SNEGSKA (reference sequence). This CDR3 has 18 amino acids. CDR3 in DNA: TGCAGTGCTCAGTCCCGTGTGCAGGGACGGGGAAGGGGAGAGACCCAGTACTTC. Encoded protein: CSAQSRVQGRGRGETQYF.

This sequence joins TRBV6-2 or TRBV6-3 and TRBJ1-6; D gene uncertain. From germline, CDR1 is MNHEY and CDR2 SVGEGT. Deletions cut 2 bases from V and 10 bases from J, with 6 bases between. The CDR3 consists of 12 residues. The CDR3 bases are TGTGCCAGCAGTTACATGAGGTCACCCCTCCACTTT. It specifies CASSYMRSPLHF.

In its sample, this clonotype was seen a few times. CDR3 sequence reads: CASRGMLPSGANVLTF. CDR3 in DNA: TGTGCCAGCAGAGGGATGCTACCATCTGGGGCCAACGTCCTGACTTTC. V and J are TRBV28 and TRBJ2-6; no clear D gene. Trimming shortened V by 6 bases and J by 1 base, and 13 bases separated the two germline ends. From germline, CDR1 is MDHEN and CDR2 SYDVKM. This CDR3 is 16 amino acids long.

This clonotype was seen a few times. The chain couples TRBV7-2 to TRBJ2-5; 7 nucleotides agree with TRBD2. The CDR3 totals 15 residues. Per the germline V gene, CDR1 is SGHTA and CDR2 is FQGNSA. V lost 7 bases and J lost 2; bases outside the gene matches: 10. In nucleotides, the CDR3 is TGTGCCAGCATCGGCCCGGGGAGGGGTCAAGAGACCCAGTACTTC. Its translation is CASIGPGRGQETQYF. Full variable domain (missing parts from reference TRBV7-2 and TRBJ2-5): GAGVSQSPSNKVTEKGKDVELRCDPISGHTALYWYRQSLGQGLEFLIYFQGNSAPDKSGLPSDRFSAERTGGSVSTLTIQRTQQEDSAVYLCASIGPGRGQETQYFGPGTRLLVL.

The chain carries TRBV7-9 and TRBJ2-3; D remains ambiguous. Trimming took off 6 bases at V and 14 bases at J, with 6 bases between the two ends. CDR3 length: 8 residues. Germline V CDR1 and CDR2: SEHNR, FQNEAQ (reference sequence). CDR3 sequence: CASSPAYF. Here the CDR3 DNA reads TGTGCCAGCAGTCCGGCGTATTTT.

The chain employs TRBV6-6 and TRBJ2-5; D might be TRBD1 or TRBD2, each matching 6 bases. Per the germline V gene, CDR1 is MNHNY and CDR2 is SVGAGI (reference sequence). The CDR3 extends over 17 amino acids. The ends were cut back, 2 bases at V and 2 bases at J, with 18 bases in the middle. CDR3 sequence reads: CASSYPQGIAAQETQYF. CDR3 DNA sequence: TGTGCCAGCAGTTACCCTCAGGGGATAGCGGCACAAGAGACCCAGTACTTC.

The gene calls are TRBV27 and TRBJ2-7; 8 bases align to TRBD1. The CDR3 spans 15 residues. CDR1 is MNHEY, CDR2 SMNVEV, per germline (reference sequence). The V segment lost 6 bases and the J segment 5 bases; nucleotides outside the gene matches: 12. CDR3 protein: CASRESDRVYNEQYF. CDR3 DNA: TGTGCCAGCAGGGAGTCGGACAGGGTTTACAACGAGCAGTACTTC.

DNA for the CDR3: TGTGCCAGCAGTTCGCCGGGACAGGGTTCTGGCTATGGCTACACCTTC. As protein: CASSSPGQGSGYGYTF. The chain couples TRBV28 to TRBJ1-2; 9 positions agree with TRBD1. CDR3 length equals 16 residues. The germline CDR1 and CDR2 sequences are MDHEN and SYDVKM. V lost 4 bases and J lost 4; bases outside the gene matches: 10.

The chain joins TRBV7-9 to TRBJ2-3; 13 bases fit TRBD2. The junction had 8 bases not matched to a gene; V was cut back by 10 bases and J by 1 base. Germline assignment: CDR1 SEHNR and CDR2 FQNEAQ (reference sequence). The CDR3 consists of 16 residues. CDR3 sequence: CATDRTSGSRTDTQYF. The CDR3 DNA reads as TGTGCCACCGACCGGACTAGCGGGAGCCGCACAGATACGCAGTATTTT.

This chain uses TRBV13 with TRBJ2-7; 8 bases line up with TRBD2. The CDR3 covers 12 residues. Losses at the gene ends were 8 bases for V and 6 bases for J; bases not matched to a gene: 6. Germline CDR1 PRHDT, CDR2 FYEKMQ (reference sequence). CDR3 DNA: TGTGCCAGCCAAAGCGCGGGGGGCGAGCAGTACTTC. It yields the protein CASQSAGGEQYF.